This T cell receptor (beta chain) was captured in a study of response to subunit inactivated influenza vaccine. This clonotype turned up a few times. What it binds is unknown. V lost 5 bases and J lost 5, with 24 bases in between. The CDR3 covers 17 residues. Germline CDR1 reads SGHTA; CDR2 reads FQGTGA. Findings of the study overall: The authors suggested that every seasonal influenza vaccination recruits few new T cells.

TCRdb reanalysed the RT-PCR reads using MiXCR and keeps one entry per CDR3 protein. Here the sample spans approximately 500,000 distinct CDR3 sequences, under 15% being singletons. This clonotype originated in a man between 50 and 59 years old who received an inactivated influenza vaccine. The genes are TRBV7-3 and TRBJ2-5, with a possible D match to TRBD1 (5 bases). Sequenced here: PBMCs from blood, sampled 45 days after vaccination. CDR3 protein: CASSPPIPTQGRETQYF. In DNA form, the CDR3 reads TGTGCCAGCAGCCCCCCAATCCCCACCCAGGGTAGGGAGACCCAGTACTTC.